This T cell receptor beta chain was found in a study of T cell clonality in common variable immunodeficiency. CDR3 length: 12 residues. Per germline, CDR1 SEHNR and CDR2 FQNEAQ (reference sequence). V was pared by 5 bases and J by 4 bases, with 8 bases between. Study conclusions and caveats: Reportedly, TCR beta sequences from common variable immunodeficiency showed fewer deletions and N-nucleotide insertions.

Measured with immunoSEQ multiplex PCR; TCRdb has only the in-frame clones, and not every one. Listed for the sample are about 43,000 clones, none seen a single time. This clone was counted many times. Its antigen is as yet unknown. Sequencing ends 3 residues short of the CDR3 end; the germline J gene provides the rest. The genes are TRBV7-9 and TRBJ1-1; no clear D. Sequencing was performed on peripheral blood mononuclear cells. The sequence derives from a person aged 18-70 years in good health. The sequenced CDR3 bases are TGTGCCAGCAGCCCCTCGGTCACTGAA. The encoded protein is CASSPSVTE. The full-length CDR3 reads as CASSPSVTEAFF.